The 9 T cell receptor beta chains listed next were all sequenced from one sample in a study of cytomegalovirus exposure and HLA in healthy donors. PCR amplification relied on 60 Vbeta primers (plus 13 Jbeta primers). The protocol was immunoSEQ multiplex PCR, while the TCRdb copy is restricted to in-frame clones and leaves out a portion. The table shows more than 120,000 clones, with around 80% occurring only once. The sample was PBMCs. These receptors originate from a woman in her 30s in good health and CMV-seronegative.

The chain combines TRBV19 with TRBJ1-1; D possibly corresponds to TRBD1 (6 bases). This CDR3 contains 18 residues. Trimming cost V 4 bases and J 1 base, with 22 bases left between them. CDR1 is LNHDA, CDR2 SQIVND, per germline (reference sequence). This CDR3 is CASSNVVVLGQQNTEAFF. For the CDR3, the DNA is TGTGCCAGTAGTAACGTAGTGGTGCTCGGACAGCAGAACACTGAAGCTTTCTTT.

The rearrangement links TRBV7-8 to TRBJ2-7; tentatively, D is TRBD1 (6 bases). Trimming pared 3 bases from V and 10 bases from J, leaving 16 bases between. CDR1 and CDR2 from the germline V gene are SGHVS and FQNEAQ. This CDR3 region has 13 residues. The CDR3 region has the DNA TGTGCCAGCAGCTTTCGCAGGTTGGGGACACAGTACTTC. Protein sequence: CASSFRRLGTQYF.

This clone was seen a single time. This sequence joins TRBV7-8 and TRBJ2-3, with D uncertain. The CDR3 covers 13 residues. Germline-derived CDR1 and CDR2 are SGHVS and FQNEAQ. Between the trimmed V and J ends, which lost 3 bases and 0 bases, there was a span of 4 bases. DNA for the CDR3: TGTGCCAGCAGCTTCCAGAGCACAGATACGCAGTATTTT. Translated, it gives CASSFQSTDTQYF.

This clone has a single count. V usage is TRBV7-9 and J usage is TRBJ1-4; TRBD1 aligns across 8 bases. Germline lookup yields CDR1 SEHNR and CDR2 FQNEAQ (reference sequence). V dropped 5 bases and J dropped 7; count of bases not matched to a gene: 6. The CDR3 extends over 14 amino acids. The CDR3 region has the DNA TGTGCCAGCAGCCCCGTCCAGGGGGCTGAAAAACTGTTTTTT. It yields the protein CASSPVQGAEKLFF. Drawing the rest from reference TRBV7-9 and TRBJ1-4, the complete variable domain is DTGVSQNPRHKITKRGQNVTFRCDPISEHNRLYWYRQTLGQGPEFLTYFQNEAQLEKSRLLSDRFSAERPKGSFSTLEIQRTEQGDSAMYLCASSPVQGAEKLFFGSGTQLSVL.

J is TRBJ1-1 and V is TRBV6-6, with TRBD1 as a possible D gene (6 bases). The ends were cut back, 7 bases at V and 3 bases at J, with 15 bases in the middle. Per the germline V gene, CDR1 is MNHNY and CDR2 is SVGAGI (reference sequence). The CDR3 totals 14 residues. The CDR3: CASTYRVGDTEAFF. The DNA for the CDR3 is TGTGCCAGCACCTACAGGGTTGGGGACACTGAAGCTTTCTTT.

V and J are TRBV5-1 and TRBJ2-7, with 9 bases lining up with TRBD1. The CDR3 has 14 residues. CDR1 and CDR2 from the germline V gene are SGHRS and YFSETQ. Trimming cost V 0 bases and J 5 bases; bases outside gene matches: 3. Here the CDR3 reads CASSLGRTGDEQYF. The CDR3 bases are TGCGCCAGCAGCTTGGGTAGGACAGGGGACGAGCAGTACTTC.

This clone was recorded only once. The rearrangement uses TRBV7-6 and TRBJ2-5, with D unresolved. The end of the DNA is better explained by TRBJ2-7, so the J call may be wrong. The germline gives CDR1 SGHVS, CDR2 FNYEAQ. The CDR3 has 13 residues. In DNA form, the CDR3 reads TGTGCCAGCAGCCAGGACCAGGACTACGAGCAGTACTTC. Translating it yields CASSQDQDYEQYF.

The chain joins TRBV18 to TRBJ1-2; 8 bases agree with TRBD1. Germline-derived CDR1 and CDR2 are KGHSH and LQKENI. This CDR3 spans 13 amino acids. The ends lost 2 bases at V and 8 bases at J; junction bases unmatched: 4. The CDR3 DNA is TGTGCCAGCTCACCATTGGGACAGGAAGGCTACACCTTC. Encoded protein: CASSPLGQEGYTF. Looking up the rest from reference TRBV18 and TRBJ1-2 gives the full variable domain: NAGVMQNPRHLVRRRGQEARLRCSPMKGHSHVYWYRQLPEEGLKFMVYLQKENIIDESGMPKERFSAEFPKEGPSILRIQQVVRGDSAAYFCASSPLGQEGYTFGSGTRLTVV.

V usage is TRBV27 and J usage is TRBJ1-2; D perhaps matches TRBD1 (6 bases). This CDR3 is built from 16 residues. CDR1 and CDR2 (germline): MNHEY, SMNVEV (reference sequence). V was cut by 0 bases and J by 5 bases, with 16 bases left in between. DNA of the CDR3: TGTGCCAGCAGTTTATCTGACAGGCAAGGGGCTTATGGCTACACCTTC. Encoded protein: CASSLSDRQGAYGYTF.